The entry that follows covers one T cell receptor (beta chain) sequence. Antigen: not known. The V gene lost 5 bases and the J gene lost 1 base, with 14 bases spanning the gap. Germline CDR1 LGHDT, CDR2 YNNKEL (reference sequence). This CDR3 comprises 15 residues. The sample comes from a study of T-cell memory formation after mild COVID-19. Study conclusions and caveats: Nothing showed for sure that second-wave clones peaking on day 37 were SARS-CoV-2 specific.

From the 5' RACE reads, TCRdb called clonotypes with MiXCR, one entry per CDR3 protein. The table includes over 95,000 distinct CDR3 sequences, 22% detected once. The chain uses TRBV3-1 and TRBJ2-5; possibly TRBD2 for D (5 bases). This clonotype originated in a man aged 18 to 35 who had mild COVID-19 (a few samples of this study predate the infection). Cell type and time point are not known. Input material: PBMCs or a T cell subset sorted from them (not recorded which). The CDR3 here is CASSTLLGSQETQYF. The CDR3 DNA reads TGTGCCAGCAGCACACTACTAGGAAGCCAAGAGACCCAGTACTTC.